These T cell receptor beta chains were read from a single sample in a study of T cell repertoires in cytomegalovirus infection. In TCRdb, the reads were re-called with MiXCR into one record per CDR3 protein. The data contain 370,000 or so distinct CDR3 sequences, roughly 34% of them singletons. Their cognate antigens are unknown. Sample: cultured PBMCs, taken from culture after CMV antigen stimulation. Receptors were obtained from a human donor in good health (CMV status not recorded). Some clones in this sample may be carry-over from other donors' samples. CDR3s include the opening cysteine and the closing phenylalanine or tryptophan. D genes are given only for firm matches. Where a row states a size, it is once, few, many or the class of an expanded clone; other rows omit it.

cdr3_length clone_size d_call j_call v_call cdr3_nt cdr3_aa
15 few . TRBJ1-5 TRBV12-3/TRBV12-4 TGTGCCAGCAGTCCCGGACATCTCGCCCAATGGTCCCAGCATTTT CASSPGHLAQWSQHF
15 . . TRBJ2-5 TRBV7-2 TGTGCCAGCAGCTTATGGCAGGGGCTACAAGAGACCCAGTACTTC CASSLWQGLQETQYF
15 . TRBD1 TRBJ2-7 TRBV25-1 TGTGCCAGCAGTGAACCCGGGACAGGGTCTTCCGAGCAGTACTTC CASSEPGTGSSEQYF
13 few TRBD1 TRBJ1-1 TRBV6-2/TRBV6-3 TGTGCCAGCAGAAAACAGGGGATCCCTGAAGCTTTCTTT CASRKQGIPEAFF
13 . TRBD1 TRBJ1-1 TRBV12-3/TRBV12-4 TGTGCCAGCACCGGACCGGACAGGGGGGACGCTTTCTTT CASTGPDRGDAFF
13 few . TRBJ1-1 TRBV4-3 TGCGCCAGCAGCCAAGATCTACACACTGAAGCTTTCTTT CASSQDLHTEAFF
16 few TRBD1 TRBJ2-7 TRBV4-3 TGCGCCAGCAGCCAAGATGGGAGTGGACAGGGCTACGAGCAGTACTTC CASSQDGSGQGYEQYF
10 few . TRBJ2-7 TRBV12-5 TGTGCTAGTGGTAGTTGCGAGCAGTACTTC CASGSCEQYF
15 . TRBD1 TRBJ1-1 TRBV27 TGTGCCAGCAGTTCCGCCGGGACAGGGGGACGGGGAGCTTTCTTT CASSSAGTGGRGAFF
12 . TRBD1 TRBJ2-7 TRBV6-8 TGTGCCTCTTGGACAGGGTCCTACGAGCAGTACTTC CASWTGSYEQYF
16 . . TRBJ2-5 TRBV4-1 TGCGCCAGCAGCCAAGAAACCGGAGCCAATCAAGAGACCCAGTACTTC CASSQETGANQETQYF
14 . TRBD1 TRBJ1-4 TRBV7-2 TGTGCCAGCAGCCCGGGACAGGGGTATGAAAAACTGTTTTTT CASSPGQGYEKLFF
14 . TRBD1 TRBJ2-1 TRBV12-3/TRBV12-4 TGTGCCAGCAGTTTAAGGGGACAGTACAATGAGCAGTTCTTC CASSLRGQYNEQFF
14 many . TRBJ2-2 TRBV7-2 TGTGCCAGCAGCTTAGCGCACACCACCGGGGAGCTGTTTTTT CASSLAHTTGELFF
14 few . TRBJ1-6 TRBV27 TGTGCCAGCAGTTTTCAGTCCGGGGGGACCACCCTCCACTTT CASSFQSGGTTLHF
13 few . TRBJ2-7 TRBV7-2 TGTGCCAGCAGCTTCCTCCGGGACTACGAGCAGTACTTC CASSFLRDYEQYF
17 . TRBD2 TRBJ2-7 TRBV6-2/TRBV6-3 TGTGCCAGCAGTTACTCTAGCGGGAGGGCCTACACCTACGAGCAGTACTTC CASSYSSGRAYTYEQYF
18 . TRBD2 TRBJ2-1 TRBV2 TGTGCCAGCAGTCGGACTAGCGGGAGTCGTAGATCCTACAATGAGCAGTTCTTC CASSRTSGSRRSYNEQFF